This T cell receptor beta chain was recorded in a study of shared clonotypes between healthy human individuals. Study at large: Per donor, CD8 memory used one plate, CD8 naive used two, CD4 memory used three and CD4 naive used three. Overall study findings and caveats: Among donors, the sharing of clonotypes was expected to be influenced by sequencing depth.

Genomic DNA (from each subset) was split evenly across several immunoSEQ plates. Clones were read by immunoSEQ multiplex PCR, and TCRdb kept only the in-frame ones, dropping some. The sample has approximately 1,000,000 clones; around 77% are singletons. Healthy HIV-negative adults without recent acute infections or vaccinations served as donors. This clone has only a few counts. Its antigen is undetermined. This CDR3 is built from 15 residues. Germline V gives CDR1 SGHNT, CDR2 YYREEE (reference sequence). V shed 0 bases and J shed 9 bases, with 16 bases lying between them. The receptor comes from a man aged 18 to 35 in good health. Some clones in this sample may be carry-over from other donors' samples. The chain recombines TRBV5-4 with TRBJ2-1; D ambiguous. The sequencing sample was made of memory CD4+ T cells from PBMCs. The subset: CD45RA-negative fraction. CDR3 sequence: CASSLGQLVRTEQFF. The CDR3 DNA sequence: TGTGCCAGCAGCTTGGGACAATTGGTCCGGACTGAGCAGTTCTTC.